This T cell receptor beta chain originates from a study of CD8 T cells in Susac syndrome. An input of roughly 0.5 to 1 ug of RNA was subjected to reverse transcription using random hexamers. TCRdb used MiXCR to reprocess the immunoSEQ multiplex PCR reads, holding one entry per CDR3 protein. Among about 300,000 distinct CDR3 sequences listed, roughly 90% were seen once. The sequence was collected from a human donor with multiple sclerosis. The source material was CD8+ T cells from PBMCs.

CDR3 sequence reads: CASSEFEKLFF. CDR3 nucleotides: TGTGCCAGCAGTGAATTTGAAAAACTGTTTTTT. This chain uses TRBV2 with TRBJ1-4; D unresolved. V lost 2 bases, J lost 7 bases, and 2 bases lay in between. The CDR3 loop spans 11 amino acids. Germline assignment: CDR1 SNHLY and CDR2 FYNNEI. Full variable domain (missing parts from reference TRBV2 and TRBJ1-4): EPEVTQTPSHQVTQMGQEVILRCVPISNHLYFYWYRQILGQKVEFLVSFYNNEISEKSEIFDDQFSVERPDGSNFTLKIRSTKLEDSAMYFCASSEFEKLFFGSGTQLSVL.